This TCR beta chain stems from a study of blood T cell repertoires in COVID-19. For the study at large: The United States, Italy and Spain provided the acute and convalescent COVID-19 samples. PBMCs, B-cell-depleted T cells, or T cells provided the cDNA or gDNA that made up the material.

As processed by the authors: Cell counts per sample came from amplifying reference gene primers. Sequenced by immunoSEQ multiplex PCR; TCRdb stores in-frame clones only, minus some. V and J calls and clone size follow that table, whereas D and trimming were derived from the DNA. The table records 200,000 to 300,000 clones, approximately 86% of them present only once. The CDR3 extends over 15 amino acids. Germline CDR1 MNHEY, CDR2 SVGAGI. Trimming stripped 6 bases from V and 4 bases from J, with 16 bases between. The sequenced sample consisted of peripheral blood. J is TRBJ2-1 and V is TRBV6-5; TRBD1 is a possible D gene (5 bases). The sequence was collected from a man in his forties or fifties who had recovered from COVID-19. The CDR3 sequence is CASRVRKGPYNEQFF. The CDR3 DNA sequence: TGTGCCAGCAGGGTCCGAAAGGGGCCTTACAATGAGCAGTTCTTC.